This record looks at one TCR beta chain sequence and its context. Its target is not known. Primers: 60 Vbeta forward and 13 Jbeta reverse. Assay: immunoSEQ multiplex PCR; the TCRdb copy retains only in-frame clones and omits some. In the table there are about 150,000 clones, around 84% of which are singletons. The sample originates from a study of cytomegalovirus exposure and HLA in healthy donors. Study observations and caveats: Segments of the TCR beta V type were, in most cases, productive about 90% or about 30% of the time in an earlier analysis.

Germline V lookup: CDR1 LNHDA, CDR2 SQIVND (reference sequence). The length of the CDR3 is 16 residues. V was pared by 3 bases and J by 0 bases, with 6 bases of the junction left unmatched. The source material was PBMCs. The chain has TRBV19 and TRBJ2-3; 7 nucleotides agree with TRBD2. This receptor was taken from a young woman in good health and CMV-seronegative. CDR3 nucleotide sequence: TGTGCCAGTAGTATCCTTACTAGCGCTAGCACAGATACGCAGTATTTT. Its translation is CASSILTSASTDTQYF.